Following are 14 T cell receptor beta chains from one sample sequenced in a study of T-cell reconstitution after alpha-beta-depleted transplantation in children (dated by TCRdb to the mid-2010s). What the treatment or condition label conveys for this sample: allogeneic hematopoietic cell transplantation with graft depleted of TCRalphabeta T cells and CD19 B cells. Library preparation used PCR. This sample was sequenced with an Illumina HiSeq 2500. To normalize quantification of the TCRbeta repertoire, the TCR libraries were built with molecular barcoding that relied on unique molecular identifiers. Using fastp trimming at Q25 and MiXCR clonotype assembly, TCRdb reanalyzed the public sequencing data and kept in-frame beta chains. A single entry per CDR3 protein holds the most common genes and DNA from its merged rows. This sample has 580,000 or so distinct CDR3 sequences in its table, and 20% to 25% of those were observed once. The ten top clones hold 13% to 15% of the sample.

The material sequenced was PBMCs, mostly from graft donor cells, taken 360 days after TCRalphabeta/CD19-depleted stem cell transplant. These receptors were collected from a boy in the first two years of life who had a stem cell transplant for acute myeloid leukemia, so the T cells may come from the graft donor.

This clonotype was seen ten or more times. In nucleotides, the CDR3 is TGTGCCAGCAGTTACTACCGGGGGGAGACCCAGTACTTC. Translating gives CASSYYRGETQYF. The rearrangement joins TRBV6-6 to TRBJ2-5; TRBD2 is a possible D gene (6 bases). V lost 1 base and J 5 bases, leaving 8 bases between the germline ends. The germline V gene encodes CDR1 MNHNY and CDR2 SVGAGI (reference sequence). The length of the CDR3 is 13 residues.

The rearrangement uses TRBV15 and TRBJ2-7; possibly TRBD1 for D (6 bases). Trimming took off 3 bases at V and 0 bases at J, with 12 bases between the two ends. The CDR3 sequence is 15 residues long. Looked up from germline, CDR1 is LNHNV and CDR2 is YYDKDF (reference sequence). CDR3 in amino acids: CATSRETGRSYEQYF. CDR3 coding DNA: TGTGCCACCAGCAGGGAGACAGGACGCTCCTACGAGCAGTACTTC.

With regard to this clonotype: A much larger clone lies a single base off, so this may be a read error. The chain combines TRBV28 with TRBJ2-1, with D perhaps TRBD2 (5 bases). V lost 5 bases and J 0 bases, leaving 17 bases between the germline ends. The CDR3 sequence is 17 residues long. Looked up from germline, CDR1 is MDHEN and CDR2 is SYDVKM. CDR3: CASSPPLGGSSYNEQFF. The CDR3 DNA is TGTGCCAGCAGTCCCCCCCTGGGCGGGTCCTCCTACAATGAGCAGTTCTTC.

As DNA, the CDR3 is TGTGCCAGCAGTCGGTTGACAGTGACGCTCGAGGAGACCCAGTACTTC. Amino acid sequence: CASSRLTVTLEETQYF. V usage is TRBV28 and J usage is TRBJ2-5; D might be TRBD1 (5 bases). The CDR3 loop spans 16 amino acids. Germline V gene lookup returns CDR1 MDHEN and CDR2 SYDVKM. Trimming shortened V by 5 bases and J by 5 bases, and 21 bases separated the two germline ends.

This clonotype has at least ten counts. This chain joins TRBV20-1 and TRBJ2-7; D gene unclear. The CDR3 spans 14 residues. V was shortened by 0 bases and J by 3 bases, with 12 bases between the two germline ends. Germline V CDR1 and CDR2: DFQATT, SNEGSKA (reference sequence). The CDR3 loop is CSARDFDTYYEQYF. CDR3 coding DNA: TGCAGTGCTAGAGATTTCGACACGTACTACGAGCAGTACTTC.

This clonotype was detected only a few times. The CDR3 region has the DNA TGTGCCAGCAGCAGGGACAGGGTATGGGCTGGCTACACCTTC. This translates into CASSRDRVWAGYTF. J is TRBJ1-2 and V is TRBV12-3 or TRBV12-4, with 9 bases lining up with TRBD1. V gave up 6 bases and J gave up 7 bases; unmatched junction bases: 9. The CDR3 loop spans 14 amino acids.

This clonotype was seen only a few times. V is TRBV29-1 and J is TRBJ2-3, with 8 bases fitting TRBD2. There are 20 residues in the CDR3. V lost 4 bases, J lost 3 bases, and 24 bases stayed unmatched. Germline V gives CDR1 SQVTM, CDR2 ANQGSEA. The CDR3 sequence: CSVGQGWILLSGGRTDTQYF. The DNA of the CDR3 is TGCAGCGTTGGCCAAGGGTGGATCTTATTGAGCGGGGGAAGAACAGATACGCAGTATTTT.

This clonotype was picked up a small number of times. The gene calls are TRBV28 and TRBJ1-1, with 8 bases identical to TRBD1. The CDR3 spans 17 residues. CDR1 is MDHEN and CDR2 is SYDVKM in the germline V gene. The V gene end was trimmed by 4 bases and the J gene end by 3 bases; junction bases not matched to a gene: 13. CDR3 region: CASSSDRGSTLDTEAFF. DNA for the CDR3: TGTGCCAGCAGTTCAGACAGGGGTTCCACTTTGGACACTGAAGCTTTCTTT.

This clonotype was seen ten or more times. Written as DNA, the CDR3 is TGCGCCAGCAGCCAAGAAAGGGGGACAGGGCGCGATGAGCAGTTCTTC. This gives the protein CASSQERGTGRDEQFF. The chain carries TRBV4-3 and TRBJ2-1, with 9 positions matching TRBD1. The CDR3 spans 16 residues. Germline CDR1 and CDR2: LGHNA and YSLEER. V trimming: 0 bases; J trimming: 8 bases; junction bases outside the gene matches: 8.

This chain's CDR3 is CSVADRYEQYF. In nucleotides, the CDR3 is TGCAGCGTTGCGGACAGGTACGAGCAGTACTTC. The chain uses TRBV29-1 and TRBJ2-7; TRBD1 matches 7 bases. The ends lost 4 bases at V and 4 bases at J; junction bases unmatched: 1. CDR1 is SQVTM and CDR2 is ANQGSEA in the germline V gene. The CDR3 is 11 residues long.

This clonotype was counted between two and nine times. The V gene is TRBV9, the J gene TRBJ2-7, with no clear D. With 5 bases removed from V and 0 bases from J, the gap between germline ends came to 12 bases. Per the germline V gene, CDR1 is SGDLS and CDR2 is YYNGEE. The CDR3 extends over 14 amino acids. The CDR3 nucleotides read TGTGCCAGCAGTAAAGAATCCTTCTCCTACGAGCAGTACTTC. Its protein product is CASSKESFSYEQYF.

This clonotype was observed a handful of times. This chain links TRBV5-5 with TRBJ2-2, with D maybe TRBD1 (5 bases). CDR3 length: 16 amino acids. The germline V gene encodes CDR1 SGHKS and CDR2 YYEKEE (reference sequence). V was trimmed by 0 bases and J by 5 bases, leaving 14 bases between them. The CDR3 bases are TGTGCCAGCAGCTTGGGTGGGGCAGGCCGAACCGGGGAGCTGTTTTTT. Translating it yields CASSLGGAGRTGELFF.

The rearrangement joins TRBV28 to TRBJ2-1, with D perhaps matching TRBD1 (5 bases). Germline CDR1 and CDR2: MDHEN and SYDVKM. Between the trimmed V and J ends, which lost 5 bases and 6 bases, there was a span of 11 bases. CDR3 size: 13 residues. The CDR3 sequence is CASSTGPTNEQFF. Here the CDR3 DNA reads TGTGCCAGCAGTACAGGACCGACCAATGAGCAGTTCTTC.

The CDR3 bases are TGTGCCAGCAGCGTAGGGGCGTTGACACCCCTCCACTTT. This sequence encodes CASSVGALTPLHF. The chain combines TRBV9 with TRBJ1-6; unclear D gene. Trimming stripped 0 bases from V and 11 bases from J, with 9 bases between. Germline CDR1 reads SGDLS; CDR2 reads YYNGEE. The CDR3 has 13 amino acids.